The 18 T cell receptor beta chains reported below all come from one sample, sequenced in a study of blood T cells in healthy people across ages (dated by TCRdb to the mid-2010s). Library method: 5' RACE. The listed sequencing device is Illumina HiSeq 2500. A second PCR of about 6 to 12 cycles was run with a J-beta primer mix and a sample-barcoded 5' primer. The public reads were run again by TCRdb, first through fastp at Q25 and then through MiXCR, and only productive beta chains were kept. Each record represents a unique CDR3 protein, reported with the most common genes and DNA among its rows. This sample is represented by approximately 350,000 distinct CDR3 sequences; more than 45% of them were singletons. Jointly, the top ten make up over 40% of the sample. The sequenced sample was blood. The receptors were gathered from a man in his sixties in good health.

The CDR3 nucleotides are TGTGCCAGCAACTCCGAAGGGTCAATCGGGAATCAGCCCCAGCATTTT. Protein sequence: CASNSEGSIGNQPQHF. V is TRBV7-2 and J is TRBJ1-5; D call uncertain. The CDR3 length is 16 residues. Per the germline V gene, CDR1 is SGHTA and CDR2 is FQGNSA. The V end lost 7 bases, the J end lost 4 bases, and 20 bases lay between the germline ends.

The rearrangement uses TRBV5-8 and TRBJ2-1, with D maybe TRBD2 (6 bases). TRBJ2-7 matches the DNA end more closely, so the J call is doubtful. Germline lookup yields CDR1 SGHTS and CDR2 YDEGEE. The CDR3 extends over 16 amino acids. The CDR3 coding sequence is TGTGCCAGCAGCTTCCCCGGGGGTAGCTCCTACAATGAGCAGTACTTC. It yields the protein CASSFPGGSSYNEQYF.

The chain has TRBV2 and TRBJ2-4; 12 bases match TRBD2. Germline V gene sequence: CDR1 SNHLY, CDR2 FYNNEI. Trimming cost V 5 bases and J 6 bases; bases outside gene matches: 5. The CDR3 is 15 residues long. CDR3 residues: CASSRLAGAGNIQYF. DNA for the CDR3: TGTGCCAGCAGTAGACTAGCGGGGGCCGGAAACATTCAGTACTTC.

V is TRBV6-2 or TRBV6-3 and J is TRBJ2-5, with 9 bases that match TRBD2. The J call is doubtful: the DNA matches TRBJ2-7 better. The germline gives CDR1 MNHEY, CDR2 SVGEGT. The CDR3 length is 14 residues. The CDR3: CASNLSGGGYEQYF. The CDR3 DNA follows: TGTGCCAGCAACCTTAGCGGGGGCGGTTACGAGCAGTACTTC.

As concerns this clonotype: A much more abundant neighbour one base away suggests this may be a read error. The rearrangement uses TRBV29-1 and TRBJ2-1; a possible D gene is TRBD2 (5 bases). Per germline, CDR1 SQVTM and CDR2 ANQGSEA. CDR3 length: 13 amino acids. V lost 7 bases and J 9 bases, leaving 19 bases between the germline ends. CDR3 amino acids: CSGETGPRAEQFF. The CDR3 DNA follows: TGCAGCGGGGAGACTGGCCCTCGCGCTGAGCAGTTCTTC.

The J gene is TRBJ1-6, the V gene TRBV12-3 or TRBV12-4; TRBD1 matches 8 bases. CDR3 length equals 14 residues. V lost 6 bases, J lost 6 bases, and 4 bases stayed unmatched. CDR3 protein: CASSTTGGNSPLHF. In DNA, the CDR3 is TGTGCCAGCAGCACAACAGGGGGTAATTCACCCCTCCACTTT.

The chain couples TRBV20-1 to TRBJ1-2, with 9 bases fitting TRBD1. The CDR3 contains 15 residues. V trimming: 4 bases; J trimming: 4 bases; junction bases outside the gene matches: 10. Germline V gene data show CDR1 as DFQATT and CDR2 as SNEGSKA (reference sequence). The CDR3 bases are TGCAGTGCTAACCCCCCTACAGGGGGCGCCTATGGCTACACCTTC. Its translation: CSANPPTGGAYGYTF.

This sequence joins TRBV7-2 and TRBJ2-1; possibly TRBD1 for D (5 bases). The J call may be faulty, since TRBJ2-7 better matches the DNA end. Germline lookup yields CDR1 SGHTA and CDR2 FQGNSA. The CDR3 sequence is 15 residues long. The CDR3 DNA reads as TGTGCCAGCAGCCCAACGCAGGGTTCCTACAATGAGCAGTACTTC. It yields the protein CASSPTQGSYNEQYF.

This clonotype came up a few times. A much larger clone differs by one base, so this may be a read error. This rearrangement joins TRBV20-1 to TRBJ2-7; 9 nucleotides match TRBD2. Germline trimming cut 5 bases from V and 7 bases from J; bases unmatched to any gene: 6. The CDR3 loop spans 12 amino acids. Germline CDR1 and CDR2: DFQATT and SNEGSKA (reference sequence). Written as DNA, the CDR3 is TGCAGTGCTCGACTAGCGGACAATGAGCAGTACTTC. Translation: CSARLADNEQYF.

The chain joins TRBV27 to TRBJ2-5; D is perhaps TRBD1 (5 bases). V was shortened by 3 bases and J by 5 bases, with 16 bases between the two germline ends. The CDR3 extends over 15 amino acids. Germline-derived CDR1 and CDR2 are MNHEY and SMNVEV (reference sequence). CDR3 sequence: CASSLQGTRLETQYF. CDR3 nucleotides: TGTGCCAGCAGTTTGCAGGGTACGAGATTGGAGACCCAGTACTTC.

The chain has TRBV11-3 and TRBJ2-3; 8 nucleotides agree with TRBD1. Germline assignment: CDR1 SGHNT and CDR2 YENEEA. Losses at the gene ends were 5 bases for V and 8 bases for J; bases not matched to a gene: 3. CDR3 length equals 12 residues. This chain's CDR3 is CASSLQGGTQYF. The CDR3 nucleotides read TGTGCCAGCAGCCTACAGGGGGGTACGCAGTATTTT. The variable domain in full, completed from reference TRBV11-3 and TRBJ2-3, reads EAGVVQSPRYKIIEKKQPVAFWCNPISGHNTLYWYLQNLGQGPELLIRYENEEAVDDSQLPKDRFSAERLKGVDSTLKIQPAELGDSAVYLCASSLQGGTQYFGPGTRLTVL.

The V and J genes are TRBV6-2 or TRBV6-3 and TRBJ2-7, with 7 bases aligning to TRBD1. Germline V gene data show CDR1 as MNHEY and CDR2 as SVGEGT. Losses at the gene ends were 4 bases for V and 2 bases for J; bases not matched to a gene: 8. The CDR3 length is 15 residues. The CDR3 reads CASSSGGGGTYEQYF. In nucleotides, the CDR3 is TGTGCCAGCAGTTCAGGGGGTGGGGGAACCTACGAGCAGTACTTC.

The J gene is TRBJ2-1, the V gene TRBV6-2 or TRBV6-3, with TRBD2 identical over 8 bases. CDR3 size: 14 residues. Germline values: CDR1 MNHEY, CDR2 SVGEGT. V lost 5 bases to trimming and J lost 8 bases; unmatched junction nucleotides: 8. The CDR3 sequence is CASSDLAGYDEQFF. The CDR3 region has the DNA TGTGCCAGCAGTGATTTAGCGGGGTATGATGAGCAGTTCTTC.

The V and J genes are TRBV29-1 and TRBJ1-1, with unresolved D. The CDR3 totals 11 residues. In germline, CDR1 is SQVTM, CDR2 ANQGSEA. Trimming pared 2 bases from V and 3 bases from J, leaving 4 bases between. This CDR3 reads CSVEKDTEAFF. CDR3 nucleotides: TGCAGCGTTGAAAAAGACACTGAAGCTTTCTTT.

The rearrangement uses TRBV7-2 and TRBJ2-7, with D possibly being TRBD1 (7 bases). The end of the DNA is better explained by TRBJ2-5, so the J call may be wrong. CDR3 length: 17 residues. Germline V CDR1 and CDR2: SGHTA, FQGNSA. The CDR3 DNA is TGTGCCAGCAGCCGCCAGGGGGGCGGCAGGAATGAAGAGACCCAGTACTTC. Residues: CASSRQGGGRNEETQYF.

The V and J genes are TRBV14 and TRBJ2-2; D is undetermined. The germline V and J ends were trimmed by 7 bases and 2 bases, with 8 bases remaining between them. The CDR3 spans 13 residues. Germline V gene sequence: CDR1 SGHDN, CDR2 FVKESK. Here the CDR3 reads CASNFKNTGELFF. Written as DNA, the CDR3 is TGTGCCAGCAATTTTAAAAACACCGGGGAGCTGTTTTTT.

This clonotype has ten or more counts. This rearrangement joins TRBV5-1 to TRBJ2-5; TRBD2 aligns across 7 bases. Per germline, CDR1 SGHRS and CDR2 YFSETQ. This CDR3 region has 15 residues. V dropped 5 bases and J dropped 5; count of bases not matched to a gene: 12. The CDR3 DNA reads as TGCGCCAGCAGTCCTCGAAGTAGCGGGCAGGAGACCCAGTACTTC. Protein sequence: CASSPRSSGQETQYF.

This clonotype was detected many times. The chain links TRBV10-3 to TRBJ2-7; 8 bases line up with TRBD2. V lost 2 bases, J lost 11 bases, and 5 bases stayed unmatched. Germline V gene sequence: CDR1 ENHRY, CDR2 SYGVKD. The CDR3 is 12 residues long. CDR3 in amino acids: CAISEGNGREYF. The CDR3 nucleotides read TGTGCCATCAGTGAGGGCAACGGGAGGGAGTACTTC.